This T cell receptor (beta chain) is drawn from a study of blood T cell repertoires in COVID-19. Whole-study context: The cDNA or gDNA used as material had been derived from T cells, B-cell-depleted T cells, or PBMCs.

Trimming removed 1 base at V and 4 bases at J, with 10 bases between. Germline V gives CDR1 LNHNV, CDR2 YYDKDF (reference sequence). The CDR3 loop spans 14 amino acids. As handled by the study authors: Researchers report that nucleated cell counts were estimated from reference gene primer amplification. The table came from immunoSEQ multiplex PCR; TCRdb's copy has only in-frame clones and leaves some out. The DNA gave D and trimming, while V, J and clone size come from that table. The sample carries roughly 220,000 clones, around four fifths recorded once. Sequencing was performed on peripheral blood. The TCR originated in a woman aged 60-75 years who had recovered from COVID-19. The rearrangement joins TRBV15 to TRBJ1-2; D is unclear. CDR3 in DNA: TGTGCCACCAGCAGAGGTCGGGTTAGCTATGGCTACACCTTC. Translation gives CATSRGRVSYGYTF.